This T cell receptor beta chain was identified in a study of T cell repertoires in cytomegalovirus infection. Looking at the study overall: Signatures in public TCR beta sequences pointed to both CMV infection and matching HLA type.

TCRdb reprocessed the reads with MiXCR, giving one entry per CDR3 protein. The sample records around 100,000 distinct CDR3 sequences, roughly 9.1% being singletons. Findings and caveats of the study: HLA-C-restricted CMV clonotypes gave the most frequent clonotype in two of eight donors.

Germline-derived CDR1 and CDR2 are SGHTA and FQGNSA. V lost 1 base and J 4 bases, leaving 17 bases between the germline ends. This CDR3 is 17 amino acids long. Points on this clonotype: Its target is not known.

The material sequenced was PBMCs, sequenced either directly or after in vitro stimulation (not recorded which). The TCR sequence derives from a human donor in good health (CMV status not recorded). Some clones in this sample may be carry-over from other donors' samples. The chain joins TRBV7-2 to TRBJ1-5; no clear D gene. The CDR3 loop reads CASSLVGSARGNQPQHF. The DNA of the CDR3 is TGTGCCAGCAGCTTAGTAGGGTCGGCCCGAGGTAATCAGCCCCAGCATTTT.